One sample yielded the 12 T cell receptor beta chains listed below, sequenced in a study of blood T cell repertoires in COVID-19. The method was immunoSEQ multiplex PCR; TCRdb's version includes in-frame clones alone and lacks a portion of them. The profile covers over 250,000 clones, with about 89% appearing a single time and 9.5% to 15% taken by the ten largest. Material for sequencing was peripheral blood. These receptors all stem from a woman in her fifties or sixties with acute or convalescent COVID-19.

The DNA of the CDR3 is TGCGCCAGCAGCTTGTCGCAGGCGACGGGGGAGACCCAGTACTTC. Protein: CASSLSQATGETQYF. The V gene is TRBV5-1, the J gene TRBJ2-5; weak D call: TRBD2 (5 bases). Trimming left V 1 base short and J 5 bases short, with 15 bases between. The CDR3 has 15 residues. Germline loops: CDR1 SGHRS, CDR2 YFSETQ.

V gene TRBV6-1 combines with J gene TRBJ1-2; weak D call: TRBD1 (6 bases). V was pared by 0 bases and J by 1 base, with 9 bases between. The CDR3 loop spans 15 amino acids. The germline CDR1 and CDR2 sequences are MNHNS and SASEGT. The CDR3 reads CASSEAQGSNYGYTF. CDR3 nucleotides: TGTGCCAGCAGTGAAGCGCAGGGGAGTAACTATGGCTACACCTTC.

This chain joins TRBV10-3 and TRBJ1-1, with 7 bases matching TRBD1. The CDR3 length is 16 residues. Trimming took 3 bases from V and 4 from J; bases not matched to a gene: 11. CDR1 and CDR2 from the germline V gene are ENHRY and SYGVKD. CDR3 bases: TGTGCCATCAGTGAACAGGGGCGGGAGGTGGGCACTGAAGCTTTCTTT. Translation: CAISEQGREVGTEAFF.

This clone showed up just once. The V gene is TRBV9, the J gene TRBJ1-1, with 7 positions matching TRBD1. The CDR3 is 14 amino acids. The germline V gene has CDR1 SGDLS and CDR2 YYNGEE. Trimming at V came to 4 bases and at J to 1 base, leaving 4 bases not matched to a gene. The CDR3 region is CASSPQGGNTEAFF. In DNA form, the CDR3 reads TGTGCCAGCAGCCCGCAGGGGGGGAACACTGAAGCTTTCTTT.

This chain joins TRBV5-8 and TRBJ1-1; D remains unclear. Trimming took off 5 bases at V and 1 base at J, with 15 bases between the two ends. In germline, CDR1 is SGHTS, CDR2 YDEGEE. The CDR3 contains 15 residues. CDR3 bases: TGTGCCAGCAGGATAGAAGACTTGCCGAACACTGAAGCTTTCTTT. This codes for CASRIEDLPNTEAFF. Looking up the rest from reference TRBV5-8 and TRBJ1-1 gives the full variable domain: EAGVTQSPTHLIKTRGQQATLRCSPISGHTSVYWYQQALGLGLQFLLWYDEGEERNRGNFPPRFSGRQFPNYSSELNVNALELEDSALYLCASRIEDLPNTEAFFGQGTRLTVV.

The chain carries TRBV29-1 and TRBJ2-5; 7 bases line up with TRBD1. This CDR3 has 13 residues. Losses at the gene ends were 2 bases for V and 5 bases for J; bases not matched to a gene: 5. Germline V lookup: CDR1 SQVTM, CDR2 ANQGSEA. CDR3 in amino acids: CSVERGGEETQYF. In nucleotides, the CDR3 is TGCAGCGTTGAAAGAGGGGGCGAGGAGACCCAGTACTTC.

This chain links TRBV30 with TRBJ1-1, with D tentatively TRBD1 (5 bases). The CDR3 has 13 amino acids. Germline V lookup: CDR1 GTSNPN, CDR2 SVGIG (reference sequence). V was trimmed by 5 bases and J by 4 bases, leaving 14 bases between them. Written as DNA, the CDR3 is TGTGCCTGGGGGGCAGGGATGGGCACTGAAGCTTTCTTT. Its translation is CAWGAGMGTEAFF.

The V call is TRBV15, the J call TRBJ2-7; 7 bases agree with TRBD1. Germline CDR1 reads LNHNV; CDR2 reads YYDKDF (reference sequence). After removal of 1 base from V and 0 bases from J, the junction contained 3 bases not matched to a gene. This CDR3 is 15 amino acids long. The DNA of the CDR3 is TGTGCCACCAGCAGAGGGACAGGCAGCTCCTACGAGCAGTACTTC. Amino acid sequence: CATSRGTGSSYEQYF.

The chain employs TRBV2 and TRBJ2-1, with 12 bases matching TRBD2. The CDR3 is 14 residues long. Germline V lookup: CDR1 SNHLY, CDR2 FYNNEI. J gave up 6 bases and V 9 bases, and 6 bases lay outside the gene matches. CDR3 in amino acids: CASGGTSGFNEQFF. The CDR3 DNA is TGTGCCAGTGGGGGGACTAGCGGGTTCAATGAGCAGTTCTTC.

The J gene is TRBJ1-5, the V gene TRBV28; D is perhaps TRBD1 (6 bases). Trimming cost V 1 base and J 4 bases, with 8 bases left between them. Germline CDR1 reads MDHEN; CDR2 reads SYDVKM. This CDR3 has 14 residues. CDR3 sequence: CASSLLQGNQPQHF. CDR3 DNA: TGTGCCAGCAGTTTATTGCAGGGGAATCAGCCCCAGCATTTT.

V is TRBV7-3 and J is TRBJ1-2; possibly TRBD1 for D (6 bases). The CDR3 spans 14 residues. Trimming removed 0 bases at V and 3 bases at J, with 8 bases between. Germline loops: CDR1 SGHTA, CDR2 FQGTGA. CDR3 residues: CASSLTRQDYGYTF. DNA of the CDR3: TGTGCCAGCAGCTTAACTCGACAGGACTATGGCTACACCTTC.

The J gene is TRBJ2-7, the V gene TRBV10-1, with 8 nucleotides matching TRBD1. CDR1 WNHNN and CDR2 SYGVQD come from the germline V gene (reference sequence). The trim removed 8 bases at V and 3 bases at J, leaving 15 bases unmatched. This CDR3 is 16 amino acids long. The CDR3 nucleotides are TGCGCCAGCCTTCATATGGAGACAGGGGCGAGCTACGAGCAGTACTTC. This gives the protein CASLHMETGASYEQYF.